Included here is one T cell receptor (beta chain) sequence, with context. What it binds is not known. The sample belongs to a study of molecular identifiers for immune sequencing clone quantification. The overall study: For replicates, RNA isolated from roughly 20,000 or 100,000 naive CD8 cells was divided into five portions, of which four were sequenced.

General study results and limits: The share of molecules held by clones above 20 RNA copies was over 97% in effector cells and under 1% in naive cells.

Germline values: CDR1 SGHNT, CDR2 YYREEE (reference sequence). This CDR3 has 16 residues. V dropped 4 bases and J dropped 2 bases, with 18 bases sitting between them. Based on a CD8+CD4-CCR7+CD45RA+ profile, naive CD8 T cells were sorted. For bulk TCR libraries, previously described methods and listed TCR primers were used. In TCRdb, the PCR reads were re-called with MiXCR into one record per CDR3 protein. The data hold more than 450,000 distinct CDR3 sequences, with roughly 26% observed a single time. The chain uses TRBV5-4 and TRBJ1-1, with D maybe TRBD1 (5 bases). The receptor comes from a human donor in good health. Some libraries in this study had Jurkat cell RNA spiked in. Sequencing was carried out using naive CD8+ T cells from blood, with Jurkat cell RNA spiked in. The subset here: FACS-sorted CD8+CD4-CCR7+CD45RA+ naive T cells. CDR3 nucleotides: TGTGCCAGCAGCGGGGCCTACAGCGCTTCCAACACTGAAGCTTTCTTT. The encoded protein is CASSGAYSASNTEAFF.